This T cell receptor (beta chain) was sequenced for a study of blood T cell repertoires in COVID-19 (dated by TCRdb to the early 2020s). Regarding the study in general: The collaborator samples originated in the United States, Italy and Spain and spanned the acute and convalescent phases of COVID-19. The material from the prospective study consisted of cDNA or gDNA derived from T cells, B-cell-depleted T cells, or PBMCs. The dataset comprised deeply sampled blood TCRbeta repertoires from subjects exposed to, actively infected with, or recovered from COVID-19. A freely available public database, intended as a resource for researchers studying the immune response to SARS-CoV-2, is where the repertoires were released. Samples came from the ongoing ImmuneRACE study (first 160 participants) plus 1,254 subjects from 6 global collaborators. The sample metadata nearly always contained a de-identified subject ID, COVID-19 status, age in years and sex. HLA class I and class II types, where available, came from metadata supplied by the sample provider rather than from assay-based typing. Paper-wide results and their limitations: The quantity of clinical and demographic metadata differed by source and by participant and was supplied without curation.

TCRbeta CDR3 regions were amplified from genomic DNA by means of the immunoSEQ Assay, a bias-controlled multiplex PCR. The paper's processing steps were these. The number of nucleated cells in each sample was estimated by amplification of reference gene primers within the assay. To quantify the absolute abundance of each unique TCRbeta CDR3 rearrangement, sequence reads were collapsed and filtered. For each sample, productive Simpson clonality was calculated as the square root of Simpson's diversity index over productive rearrangements. The table was pulled from immuneACCESS by TCRdb, which kept in-frame rearrangements only. Such tables lose some clones; where checked, under half of the loss comes from unresolved V genes, and the rest has no known cause. For V, J and clone size, that table is used; D and trimming come from the DNA. This sample holds over 250,000 clones; roughly 90% were observed only once. The ten largest clones take up roughly 2.5% of the sample.

Participants in the prospective study were aged roughly 18 to 89 years, lived in 20 to 30 United States geographic areas, and enrolled through a virtual design. Cohort assignment in the prospective study relied on participant-reported clinical history from a screening survey and a study questionnaire. Recovered participants in ImmuneRACE Cohort 3 were defined as having two consecutive negative NP/OP PCR tests, clearance from a healthcare professional, or resolution of symptoms. In the prospective study, whole blood, serum and a nasopharyngeal or oropharyngeal swab were collected from each participant by mobile phlebotomists. Participants in the prospective study had the option to provide additional blood draws and questionnaires over a roughly 2-month period. Prospective study blood samples were shipped either frozen or at room temperature before DNA extraction. The CDR1 and CDR2 encoded by the germline V gene (reference sequence) are DFQATT and SNEGSKA. Spanning cysteine to phenylalanine, the CDR3 consists of 17 amino acids. Of the read, only the CDR3 DNA is kept; its 51 bases are in frame from base 1. After removal of 3 bases from V and 2 bases from J, the junction retains 10 bases not matched to a gene.

A note on this clone: The clone's antigen remains unknown. Within one base of it there is no much larger clone, and no base qualities were kept.

This clonotype was obtained from a man aged 55 to 69 who had recovered from COVID-19. Sequenced: PBMCs or T cells enriched from blood (not recorded which). The chain is made from TRBV20-1 and TRBJ1-5; 10 bases in the junction line up with TRBD1. The bases read TGCAGTGCTAGTCAGGACAGGGGGGTGGTCGGCAATCAGCCCCAGCATTTT. Translated, this is CSASQDRGVVGNQPQHF.